This paragraph covers one T cell receptor beta chain sequence. The antigen is undetermined. Sequenced by immunoSEQ multiplex PCR; TCRdb stores in-frame clones only, minus some. The table includes fewer than 200,000 clones, roughly 88% detected once. This entry comes from a study of T cell responses to AZD1222 COVID-19 vaccine. Per germline, CDR1 MGHRA and CDR2 YSYEKL. The CDR3 extends over 18 amino acids. Losses at the gene ends were 5 bases for V and 0 bases for J; bases not matched to a gene: 11. Findings of the study overall: Baseline serology detected seropositivity in only a handful of AZD1222 recipients. The donor cohort was predominantly white British with a female majority, and clonal diversity may have been underestimated.

Here the sequenced sample was peripheral blood, taken on day 0 of AZD1222 vaccination. This sequence originates from an adult in good health. The chain couples TRBV4-1 to TRBJ2-3; 10 nucleotides agree with TRBD2. The CDR3 protein is CASSKGGTSVSSTDTQYF. The CDR3 DNA reads TGCGCCAGCAGCAAGGGGGGGACTAGCGTTTCTAGCACAGATACGCAGTATTTT.